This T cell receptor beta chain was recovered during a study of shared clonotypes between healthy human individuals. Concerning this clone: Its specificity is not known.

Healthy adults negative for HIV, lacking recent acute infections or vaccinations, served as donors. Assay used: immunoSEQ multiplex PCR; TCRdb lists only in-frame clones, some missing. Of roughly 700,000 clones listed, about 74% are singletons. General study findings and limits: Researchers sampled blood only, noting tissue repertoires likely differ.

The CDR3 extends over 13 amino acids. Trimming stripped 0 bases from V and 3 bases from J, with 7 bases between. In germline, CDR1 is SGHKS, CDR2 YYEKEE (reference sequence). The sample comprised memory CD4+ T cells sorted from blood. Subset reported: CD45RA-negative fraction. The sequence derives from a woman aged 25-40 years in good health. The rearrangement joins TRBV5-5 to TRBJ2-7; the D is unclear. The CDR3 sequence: CASSLGRDYEQYF. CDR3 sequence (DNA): TGTGCCAGCAGCTTGGGACGTGACTACGAGCAGTACTTC.